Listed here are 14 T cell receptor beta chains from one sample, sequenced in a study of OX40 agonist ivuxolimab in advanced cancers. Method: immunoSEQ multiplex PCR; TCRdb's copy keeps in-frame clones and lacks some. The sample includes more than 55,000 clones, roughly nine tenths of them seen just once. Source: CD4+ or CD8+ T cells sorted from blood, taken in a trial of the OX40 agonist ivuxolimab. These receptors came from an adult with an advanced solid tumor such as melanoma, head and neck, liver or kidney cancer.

The CDR3 here is CASSEVELAKNIQYF. CDR3 coding DNA: TGTGCCAGCAGTGAAGTAGAGTTAGCCAAAAACATTCAGTACTTC. The chain links TRBV6-1 to TRBJ2-4; D uncertain. CDR1 and CDR2 (germline): MNHNS, SASEGT. V was trimmed by 1 base and J by 0 bases, leaving 7 bases between them. The CDR3 has 15 amino acids.

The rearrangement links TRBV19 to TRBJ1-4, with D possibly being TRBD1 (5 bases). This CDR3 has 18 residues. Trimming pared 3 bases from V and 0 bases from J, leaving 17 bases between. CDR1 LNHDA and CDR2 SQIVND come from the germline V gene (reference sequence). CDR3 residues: CASSMVGRGLATNEKLFF. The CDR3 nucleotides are TGTGCCAGTAGTATGGTTGGGCGGGGCCTAGCAACTAATGAAAAACTGTTTTTT.

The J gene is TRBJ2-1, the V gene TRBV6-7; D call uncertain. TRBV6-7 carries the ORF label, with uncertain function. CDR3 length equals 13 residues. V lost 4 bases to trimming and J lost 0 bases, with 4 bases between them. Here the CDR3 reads CASSSISYNEQFF. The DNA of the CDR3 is TGTGCCAGCAGTTCCATCTCCTACAATGAGCAGTTCTTC.

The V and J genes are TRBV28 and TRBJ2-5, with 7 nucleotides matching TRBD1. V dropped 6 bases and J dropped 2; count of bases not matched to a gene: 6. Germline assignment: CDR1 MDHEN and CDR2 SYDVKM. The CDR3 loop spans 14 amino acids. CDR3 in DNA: TGTGCCAGCAGCTCCGGGACAGCTCAAGAGACCCAGTACTTC. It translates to CASSSGTAQETQYF.

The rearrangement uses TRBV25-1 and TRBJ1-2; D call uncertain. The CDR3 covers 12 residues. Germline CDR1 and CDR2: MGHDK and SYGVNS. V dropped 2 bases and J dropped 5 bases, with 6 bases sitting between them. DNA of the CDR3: TGTGCCAGCAGTGAAGGTGGTTATGGCTACACCTTC. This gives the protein CASSEGGYGYTF.

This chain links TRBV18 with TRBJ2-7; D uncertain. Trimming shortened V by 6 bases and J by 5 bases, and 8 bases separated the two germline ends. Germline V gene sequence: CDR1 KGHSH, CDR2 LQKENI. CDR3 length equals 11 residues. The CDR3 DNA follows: TGTGCCAGCTCGGGCTCTGACGAGCAGTACTTC. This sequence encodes CASSGSDEQYF.

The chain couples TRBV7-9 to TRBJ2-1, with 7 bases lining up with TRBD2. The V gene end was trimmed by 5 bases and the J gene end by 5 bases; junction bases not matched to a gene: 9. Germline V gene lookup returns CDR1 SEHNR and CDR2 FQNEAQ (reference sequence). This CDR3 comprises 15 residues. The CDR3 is CASSLRPGTNNEQFF. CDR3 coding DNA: TGTGCCAGCAGCCTACGGCCCGGGACTAACAATGAGCAGTTCTTC.

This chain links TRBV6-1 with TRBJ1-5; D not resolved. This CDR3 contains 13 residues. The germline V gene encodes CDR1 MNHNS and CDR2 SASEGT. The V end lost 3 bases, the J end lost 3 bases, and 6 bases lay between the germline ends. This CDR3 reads CASSEENNQPQHF. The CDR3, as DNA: TGTGCCAGCAGTGAGGAAAACAATCAGCCCCAGCATTTT.

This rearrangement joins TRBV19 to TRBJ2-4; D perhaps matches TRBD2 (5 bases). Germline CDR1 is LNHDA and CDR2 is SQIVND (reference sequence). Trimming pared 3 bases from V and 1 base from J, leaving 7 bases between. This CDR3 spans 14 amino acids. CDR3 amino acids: CASSIEGAKNIQYF. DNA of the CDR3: TGTGCCAGTAGTATCGAGGGTGCCAAAAACATTCAGTACTTC.

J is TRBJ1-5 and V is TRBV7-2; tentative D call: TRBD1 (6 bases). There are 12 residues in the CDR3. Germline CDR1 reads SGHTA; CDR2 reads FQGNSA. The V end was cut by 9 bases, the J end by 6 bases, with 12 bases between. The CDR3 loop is CASGGPGQPQHF. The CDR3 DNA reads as TGTGCCAGTGGGGGCCCCGGTCAGCCCCAGCATTTT.

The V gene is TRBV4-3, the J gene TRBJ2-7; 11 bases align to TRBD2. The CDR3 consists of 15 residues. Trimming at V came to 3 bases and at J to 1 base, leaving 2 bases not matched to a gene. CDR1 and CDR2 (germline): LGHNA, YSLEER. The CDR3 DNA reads TGCGCCAGCAGCCAGCTAGCGGGGGGTTCCTACGAGCAGTACTTC. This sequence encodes CASSQLAGGSYEQYF.

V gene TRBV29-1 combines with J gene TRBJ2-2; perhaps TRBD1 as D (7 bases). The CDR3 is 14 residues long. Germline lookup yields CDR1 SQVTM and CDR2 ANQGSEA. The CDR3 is CSAGGTQDTGELFF. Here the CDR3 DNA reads TGCAGTGCAGGGGGGACCCAGGACACCGGGGAGCTGTTTTTT.

The CDR3 nucleotides read TGTGCCAGTACCCCGGCCCTCGGGCGAAGCGGGACTTACAATGAGCAGTTCTTC. Its translation: CASTPALGRSGTYNEQFF. The genes are TRBV19 and TRBJ2-1, with 7 bases fitting TRBD2. The CDR3 consists of 18 residues. Germline V lookup: CDR1 LNHDA, CDR2 SQIVND (reference sequence). Trimming cost V 7 bases and J 4 bases; bases outside gene matches: 19.

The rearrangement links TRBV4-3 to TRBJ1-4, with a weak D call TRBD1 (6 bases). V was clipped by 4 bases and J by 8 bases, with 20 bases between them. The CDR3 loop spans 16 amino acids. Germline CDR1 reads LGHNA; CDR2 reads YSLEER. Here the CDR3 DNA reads TGCGCCAGCAGCCGGACAGTGGCTGGTTTTCGGGAAAAACTGTTTTTT. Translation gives CASSRTVAGFREKLFF.